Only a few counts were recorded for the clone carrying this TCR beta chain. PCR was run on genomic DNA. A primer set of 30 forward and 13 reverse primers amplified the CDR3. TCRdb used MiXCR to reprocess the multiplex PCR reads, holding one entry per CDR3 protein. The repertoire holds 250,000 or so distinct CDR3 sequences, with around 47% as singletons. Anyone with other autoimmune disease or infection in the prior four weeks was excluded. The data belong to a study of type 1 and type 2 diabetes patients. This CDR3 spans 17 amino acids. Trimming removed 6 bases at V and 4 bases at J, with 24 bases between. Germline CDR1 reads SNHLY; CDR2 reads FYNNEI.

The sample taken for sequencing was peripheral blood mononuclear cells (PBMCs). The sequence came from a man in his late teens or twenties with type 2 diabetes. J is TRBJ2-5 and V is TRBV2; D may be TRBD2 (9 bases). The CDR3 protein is CASRRDRREGFRETQYF. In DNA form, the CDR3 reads TGTGCCAGCAGGAGGGACAGGCGGGAGGGATTTCGAGAGACCCAGTACTTC.